The 7 T cell receptor beta chains given below trace back to one sample, sequenced in a study of Ad26.COV2.S vaccination and SARS-CoV-2 variants. Using immunoSEQ multiplex PCR, the repertoire was profiled, and TCRdb retains in-frame clones only, with some absent. This table holds about 250,000 clones, approximately 90% found once. Treatment: 15 to 20 received Ad26.COV2.S at low or high dose, single or two shots; about 5 received placebo; per-sample allocation not given. Day 63 after the first injection of vaccine or placebo was the sampling time. The source material was peripheral blood, sampled in a trial of Ad26.COV2.S vaccine versus placebo. These receptors were obtained from a person between 18 and 65 years old who received the Ad26.COV2.S COVID-19 vaccine or a placebo.

This chain joins TRBV4-2 and TRBJ2-1; 12 bases agree with TRBD2. CDR3 length: 15 amino acids. Germline V gene data show CDR1 as LGHNA and CDR2 as YNFKEQ. Trimming removed 5 bases from V and 5 bases from J; junction bases left unmatched: 4. CDR3 residues: CASSDASGGDNEQFF. Written as DNA, the CDR3 is TGTGCCAGCAGCGACGCTAGCGGGGGGGACAATGAGCAGTTCTTC.

The genes are TRBV9 and TRBJ2-3, with D possibly TRBD1 on 5 matching bases. The CDR3 is 12 amino acids. Trimming cost V 3 bases and J 4 bases, with 6 bases left between them. Looked up from germline, CDR1 is SGDLS and CDR2 is YYNGEE. This CDR3 is CASSAGPDTQYF. The CDR3 DNA follows: TGTGCCAGCAGCGCAGGGCCAGATACGCAGTATTTT. Complete variable domain (other parts from reference TRBV9 and TRBJ2-3): DSGVTQTPKHLITATGQRVTLRCSPRSGDLSVYWYQQSLDQGLQFLIQYYNGEERAKGNILERFSAQQFPDLHSELNLSSLELGDSALYFCASSAGPDTQYFGPGTRLTVL.

V and J are TRBV15 and TRBJ1-1; 7 nucleotides line up with TRBD1. Germline assignment: CDR1 LNHNV and CDR2 YYDKDF (reference sequence). V dropped 4 bases and J dropped 1; count of bases not matched to a gene: 15. The CDR3 extends over 18 amino acids. The CDR3 DNA is TGTGCCACCAGCAAACGACAGGGTTTTTGGTGGGGGAACACTGAAGCTTTCTTT. Its translation is CATSKRQGFWWGNTEAFF.

V is TRBV5-4 and J is TRBJ1-2; a possible D gene is TRBD1 (5 bases). Looked up from germline, CDR1 is SGHNT and CDR2 is YYREEE (reference sequence). The CDR3 sequence is 13 residues long. Trimming shortened V by 1 base and J by 4 bases, and 8 bases separated the two germline ends. CDR3 amino acids: CASSLPGGYGYTF. CDR3 in DNA: TGTGCCAGCAGCTTGCCCGGGGGCTATGGCTACACCTTC.

CDR3 amino acids: CASSLGPYLLAGGSYEQYV. Here the CDR3 DNA reads TGTGCCAGCAGCTTAGGCCCATACCTTCTAGCGGGAGGATCCTACGAGCAGTACGTC. The chain couples TRBV11-2 to TRBJ2-7, with 11 bases fitting TRBD2. The length of the CDR3 is 19 residues. V trimming: 1 base; J trimming: 1 base; junction bases outside the gene matches: 12. Germline-derived CDR1 and CDR2 are SGHAT and FQNNGV.

The chain combines TRBV19 with TRBJ1-5; 7 bases map to TRBD1. With V trimmed by 1 base and J by 1 base, 7 bases remained unmatched. Germline lookup yields CDR1 LNHDA and CDR2 SQIVND (reference sequence). This CDR3 comprises 17 residues. The CDR3 DNA follows: TGTGCCAGTAGTATAGCCCAGGGGGGATGGAGCAATCAGCCCCAGCATTTT. Protein: CASSIAQGGWSNQPQHF.

V and J are TRBV30 and TRBJ2-7; 15 positions match TRBD2. Germline V lookup: CDR1 GTSNPN, CDR2 SVGIG (reference sequence). The V gene end was trimmed by 2 bases and the J gene end by 5 bases; junction bases not matched to a gene: 10. This CDR3 comprises 17 residues. The CDR3 loop reads CAWSTSRTSGGANEQYF. The CDR3 DNA reads TGTGCCTGGAGTACTTCTCGGACTAGCGGGGGGGCCAACGAGCAGTACTTC.